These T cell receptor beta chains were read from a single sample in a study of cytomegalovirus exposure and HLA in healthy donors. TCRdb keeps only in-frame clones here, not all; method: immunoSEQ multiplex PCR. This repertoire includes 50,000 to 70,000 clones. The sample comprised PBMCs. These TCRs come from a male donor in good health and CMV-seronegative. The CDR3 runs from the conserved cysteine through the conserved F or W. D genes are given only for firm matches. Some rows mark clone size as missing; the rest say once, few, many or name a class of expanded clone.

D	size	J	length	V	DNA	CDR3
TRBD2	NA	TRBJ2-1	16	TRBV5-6	TGTGCCAGCAGGGTGGCAGGGACTAGCGCCTACAATGAGCAGTTCTTC	CASRVAGTSAYNEQFF
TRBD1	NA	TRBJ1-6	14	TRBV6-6	TGTGCCAGCAGTTCCAGGGGGCAGGGTTCACCCCTCCACTTT	CASSSRGQGSPLHF
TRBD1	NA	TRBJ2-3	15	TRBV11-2	TGTGCCAGCAGCCCCCGACAGGGATGGACAGATACGCAGTATTTT	CASSPRQGWTDTQYF
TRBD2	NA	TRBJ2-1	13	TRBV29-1	TGCAGCGTTGTAGCGGGAGGCGCCAATGAGCAGTTCTTC	CSVVAGGANEQFF
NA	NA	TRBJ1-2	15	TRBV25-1	TGTGCCAGCAGTGGTCGCCCCACAGGAATCGGTGGCTACACCTTC	CASSGRPTGIGGYTF
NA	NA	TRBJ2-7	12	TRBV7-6	TGTGCCAGCAGATCAGAAACAGGGGAGCAGTACTTC	CASRSETGEQYF
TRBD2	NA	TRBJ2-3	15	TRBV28	TGTGCCAGCAGTTCTAGCGGGGGAGGTCCAGATACGCAGTATTTT	CASSSSGGGPDTQYF
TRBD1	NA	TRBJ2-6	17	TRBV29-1	TGCAGCGTTGATTTTTTGGGACAGTCCTCCCCCGAATCCGTCCTGACTTTC	CSVDFLGQSSPESVLTF
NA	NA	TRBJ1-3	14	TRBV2	TGTGCCAGCAGTGGACAGATCTCTGGAAACACCATATATTTT	CASSGQISGNTIYF
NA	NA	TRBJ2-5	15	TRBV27	TGTGCCAGCAGTGGTGGACAGGTCGGGGGTGAGACCCAGTACTTC	CASSGGQVGGETQYF
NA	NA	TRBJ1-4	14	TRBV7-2	TGTGCCAGCAGCTTATATGGGGGCACGGGGAAACTGTTTTTT	CASSLYGGTGKLFF
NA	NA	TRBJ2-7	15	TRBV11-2	TGTGCCAGCAGCTTAGTGAGCGGGCCATACTACGAGCAGTACTTC	CASSLVSGPYYEQYF
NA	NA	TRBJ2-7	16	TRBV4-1	TGCGCCAGCAGCCACCCGGAGGACAGTAGCGCCTACGAGCAGTACTTC	CASSHPEDSSAYEQYF
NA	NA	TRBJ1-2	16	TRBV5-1	TGCGCCAGCAGTCCCGACCCGGGCGGGGGCGACTATGGCTACACCTTC	CASSPDPGGGDYGYTF
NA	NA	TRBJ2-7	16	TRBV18	TGTGCCAGCTCACTCATAGCCGGGACACCTTCCTACGAGCAGTACTTC	CASSLIAGTPSYEQYF
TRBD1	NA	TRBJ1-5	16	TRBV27	TGTGCCAGCAGTTCTGGGACAGGGGGATCATTCCAGCCCCAGCATTTT	CASSSGTGGSFQPQHF
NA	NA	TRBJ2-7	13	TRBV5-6	TGTGCCAGCAGCTTCGGGATCTCCTACGAGCAGTACTTC	CASSFGISYEQYF
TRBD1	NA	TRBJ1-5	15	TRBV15	TGTGCCACCAGCAGAGATGCGACAGGGGGGCAGCCCCAGCATTTT	CATSRDATGGQPQHF
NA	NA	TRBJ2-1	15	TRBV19	TGTGCCAGTAGTATTGTCGGGAGCTCCGACAATGAGCAGTTCTTC	CASSIVGSSDNEQFF
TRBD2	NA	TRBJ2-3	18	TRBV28	TGTGCCAGCAACCCCGCGGGACTAGCGGGAGTCAGCACAGATACGCAGTATTTT	CASNPAGLAGVSTDTQYF
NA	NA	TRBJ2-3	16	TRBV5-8	TGTGCCAGCAGCTTGGTCGGGAGGGGGCGCCCAGATACGCAGTATTTT	CASSLVGRGRPDTQYF
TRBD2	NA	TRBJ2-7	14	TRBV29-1	TGCAGCGTTGAAGATCGCGGGGGGTCCTACGAGCAGTACTTC	CSVEDRGGSYEQYF
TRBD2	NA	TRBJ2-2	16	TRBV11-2	TGTGCCAGCAGCTCCCAAGTCGGGGGGGCCTCCGGGGGGCTGTTTTTT	CASSSQVGGASGGLFF
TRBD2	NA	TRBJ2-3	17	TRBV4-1	TGCGCCAGCAGCCAAGATTCCATTAGCGGGCACACAGATACGCAGTATTTT	CASSQDSISGHTDTQYF
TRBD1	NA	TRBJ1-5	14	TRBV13	TGTGCCAGCAGCTTCCGGGACAGGAATCAGCCCCAGCATTTT	CASSFRDRNQPQHF
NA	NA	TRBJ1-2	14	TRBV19	TGTGCCAGTATCGACCCACAGCTAAACTATGGCTACACCTTC	CASIDPQLNYGYTF
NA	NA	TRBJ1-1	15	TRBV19	TGTGCCAGTAAGGAGGACTGGGGTTTGAACACTGAAGCTTTCTTT	CASKEDWGLNTEAFF
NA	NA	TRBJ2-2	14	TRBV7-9	TGTGCCAGCAGCTTAGGGGGGCTCACCGGGGAGCTGTTTTTT	CASSLGGLTGELFF
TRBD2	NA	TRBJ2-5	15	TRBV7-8	TGTGCCAGCAGCTTGGTGGGACTAGCGACAGAGACCCAGTACTTC	CASSLVGLATETQYF
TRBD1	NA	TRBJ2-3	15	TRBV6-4	TGTGCCAGCAGCCTCGGGACAGGGGAGGCGGATACGCAGTATTTT	CASSLGTGEADTQYF
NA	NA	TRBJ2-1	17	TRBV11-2	TGTGCCAGCAGCTTAGGCGGTCAAGCGGGGCGGGGGCATGAGCAGTTCTTC	CASSLGGQAGRGHEQFF
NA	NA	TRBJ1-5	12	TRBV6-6	TGTGCCAGCAGTTATAAAGCGCAGCCCCAGCATTTT	CASSYKAQPQHF
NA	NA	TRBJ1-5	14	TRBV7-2	TGTGCCAGCAGCCGGGAAAGCCCCAATCAGCCCCAGCATTTT	CASSRESPNQPQHF
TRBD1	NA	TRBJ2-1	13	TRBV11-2	TGTGCCAGCAGCCGGGACAGCTACAATGAGCAGTTCTTC	CASSRDSYNEQFF
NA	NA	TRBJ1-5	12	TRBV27	TGTGCCAGCAGCACCCCCCCGGAGCCCCAGCATTTT	CASSTPPEPQHF
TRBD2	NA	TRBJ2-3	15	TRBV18	TGTGCCAGCTCGTTACTAGCGAGACGCACAGATACGCAGTATTTT	CASSLLARRTDTQYF
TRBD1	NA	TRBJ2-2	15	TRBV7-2	TGTGCCAGCAGTTCAGGGACAGGGTGGGCCGGGGAGCTGTTTTTT	CASSSGTGWAGELFF
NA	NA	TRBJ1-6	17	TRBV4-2	TGTGCCAGCAGCCAAGATCTGCGGGGGGGATCGAATTCACCCCTCCACTTT	CASSQDLRGGSNSPLHF
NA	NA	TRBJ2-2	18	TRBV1	TGCACCAGCAGTGAACACACGTTAGGAGAAGTCGACACCGGGGAGCTGTTCTTT	CTSSEHTLGEVDTGELFF
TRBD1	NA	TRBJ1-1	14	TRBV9	TGTGCCAGCAGCGTCGACAGGGGCCGGACTGAAGCTTTCTTT	CASSVDRGRTEAFF
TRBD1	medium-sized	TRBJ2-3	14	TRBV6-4	TGTGCCAGCAGTGACGCACAGGGGGCAGATACGCAGTATTTT	CASSDAQGADTQYF
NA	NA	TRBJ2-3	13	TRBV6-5	TGTGCCAGCAGTTCCCCCGGAGGAGATACGCAGTATTTT	CASSSPGGDTQYF
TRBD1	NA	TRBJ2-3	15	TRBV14	TGTGCCAGCAGCCAAGATCCAAGGGGGCAAGATACGCAGTATTTT	CASSQDPRGQDTQYF
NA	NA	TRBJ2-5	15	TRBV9	TGTGCCAGCAGCGTAGGAGGGGGGGGACGAGAGACCCAGTACTTC	CASSVGGGGRETQYF
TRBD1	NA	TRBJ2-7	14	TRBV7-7	TGTGCTAGCAGCGAGGGACAGGGGGGGTACGAGCAGTACTTC	CASSEGQGGYEQYF
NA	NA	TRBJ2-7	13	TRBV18	TGTGCCAGCTCACGAAGTGGCCCCTACGAGCAGTACTTC	CASSRSGPYEQYF
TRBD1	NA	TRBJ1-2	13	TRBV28	TGTGCCAGCAGCCCTTCAGGGGGTGATGGCTACACCTTC	CASSPSGGDGYTF
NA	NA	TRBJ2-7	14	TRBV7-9	TGTGCCAGCAGCCGGGACATTTTTCCCTACGAGCAGTACTTC	CASSRDIFPYEQYF
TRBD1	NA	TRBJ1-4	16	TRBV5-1	TGCGCCAGCAGCTTGGGGACAGGGGCAACTAATGAAAAACTGTTTTTT	CASSLGTGATNEKLFF
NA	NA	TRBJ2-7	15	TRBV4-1	TGCGCCAGCAGCCAAGTGATCCCTTCCGGGAGTCAGCAGTACTTC	CASSQVIPSGSQQYF
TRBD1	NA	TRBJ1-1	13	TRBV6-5	TGTGCCAGCAGTTACAGGGGGCTCTCAGAAGCTTTCTTT	CASSYRGLSEAFF
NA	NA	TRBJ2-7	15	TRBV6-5	TGTGCCAGCAGTTTCCTCAGGCGCCAGCTTTACGAGCAGTACTTC	CASSFLRRQLYEQYF